This T cell receptor beta chain is from a study of T cell responses to AZD1222 COVID-19 vaccine. Findings and limits, study-wide: When two AZD1222 doses had been given, Spike-specific TCR breadth and depth rose. No day 14 peak samples; only post-peak repertoires were characterized. With dominance at 160-218 and 743-854, vaccine-associated CD4 TCRs spanned spike.

Points on this clone: Its antigen is as yet unknown.

V trimming: 6 bases; J trimming: 7 bases; junction bases outside the gene matches: 8. CDR3 length: 13 residues. Germline loops: CDR1 MNHEY, CDR2 SVGAGI. The method was immunoSEQ multiplex PCR; TCRdb's version includes in-frame clones alone and lacks a portion of them. Of roughly 120,000 clones in the sample, roughly 87% were seen once. This specimen was peripheral blood, taken on day 0 of AZD1222 vaccination. This receptor was obtained from an adult in good health. This sequence joins TRBV6-5 and TRBJ2-7; 8 bases fit TRBD2. The CDR3 reads CASSHGGVPEQYF. In DNA form, the CDR3 reads TGTGCCAGCAGCCACGGGGGGGTCCCGGAGCAGTACTTC.